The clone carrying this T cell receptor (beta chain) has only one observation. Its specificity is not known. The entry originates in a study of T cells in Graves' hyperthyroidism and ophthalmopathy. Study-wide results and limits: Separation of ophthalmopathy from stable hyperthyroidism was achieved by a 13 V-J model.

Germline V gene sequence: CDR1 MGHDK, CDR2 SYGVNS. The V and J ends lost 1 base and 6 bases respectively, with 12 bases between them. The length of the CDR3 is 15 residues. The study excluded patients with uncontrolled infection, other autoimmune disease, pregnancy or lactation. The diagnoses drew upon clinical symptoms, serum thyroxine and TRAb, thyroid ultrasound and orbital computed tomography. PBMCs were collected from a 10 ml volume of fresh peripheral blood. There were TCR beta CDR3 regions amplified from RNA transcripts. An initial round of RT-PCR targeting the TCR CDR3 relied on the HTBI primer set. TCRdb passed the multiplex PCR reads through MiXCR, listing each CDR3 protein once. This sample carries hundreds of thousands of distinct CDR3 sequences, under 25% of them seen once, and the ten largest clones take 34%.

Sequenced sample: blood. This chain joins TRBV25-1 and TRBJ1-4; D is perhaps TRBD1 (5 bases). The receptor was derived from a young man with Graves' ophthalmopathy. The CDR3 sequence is CASSEWQGGDEKLFF. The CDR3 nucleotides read TGTGCCAGCAGTGAATGGCAGGGAGGGGATGAAAAACTGTTTTTT.